The sequence of this T cell receptor (beta chain) was determined in a study of cytomegalovirus exposure and HLA in healthy donors. The germline gives CDR1 KGHSH, CDR2 LQKENI. This CDR3 is built from 14 residues. V lost 7 bases, J lost 9 bases, and 9 bases stayed unmatched. The study ran its PCR with 60 Vbeta and 13 Jbeta primers. Sequencing used immunoSEQ multiplex PCR; TCRdb keeps in-frame clones, though not all of them. This repertoire shows over 150,000 clones, roughly nine tenths found once; its top ten account for over 0.8%. This receptor was identified in a young woman in good health and CMV-seronegative. The genes are TRBV18 and TRBJ2-1; 10 bases line up with TRBD2. Specimen: PBMCs. The CDR3 sequence is CASCSSGRAIEQFF. CDR3 in DNA: TGTGCCAGCTGTTCCAGCGGGAGGGCCATTGAGCAGTTCTTC. The variable domain in full, completed from reference TRBV18 and TRBJ2-1, reads NAGVMQNPRHLVRRRGQEARLRCSPMKGHSHVYWYRQLPEEGLKFMVYLQKENIIDESGMPKERFSAEFPKEGPSILRIQQVVRGDSAAYFCASCSSGRAIEQFFGPGTRLTVL.